The subject of this entry is one TCR beta chain. V lost 5 bases and J 5 bases, leaving 15 bases between the germline ends. The CDR3 has 14 amino acids. Germline lookup yields CDR1 MNHEY and CDR2 SVGAGI. The record originates from a study of blood T cells in healthy people across ages. The amount of total RNA extracted per sample was at least 5 micrograms. Alongside a J-beta primer mix, a sample-barcoded 5' primer served in a second PCR lasting about 7 to 11 cycles. TCRdb re-called the 5' RACE reads through MiXCR, storing one row per CDR3 protein. The table lists about 760,000 distinct CDR3 sequences, around 50% of them singletons.

Sample: blood. V gene TRBV6-5 combines with J gene TRBJ1-2; tentatively, D is TRBD1 (5 bases). This clonotype was obtained from a middle-aged man in good health. The CDR3 DNA follows: TGTGCCAGCAGTACCTCTCGGGCAGGGTATGGCTACACCTTC. Its protein is CASSTSRAGYGYTF.